This TCR beta chain appears in the sequencing data of a study of response to subunit inactivated influenza vaccine. Study-level results: Authors suggested each seasonal influenza vaccination recruits few new T cells.

The V and J ends lost 2 bases and 1 base respectively, with 17 bases between them. The germline V gene encodes CDR1 DFQATT and CDR2 SNEGSKA (reference sequence). The CDR3 length is 16 residues. This clonotype has only a few counts. Its antigen is undetermined. TCRdb reprocessed the RT-PCR reads via MiXCR and lists one record per CDR3 protein. Altogether about 800,000 distinct CDR3 sequences are present, 21% being singletons, with the ten largest covering around 9.6%. The origin of this receptor is a man aged 50 to 60 who received an inactivated influenza vaccine. This chain uses TRBV20-1 with TRBJ1-1, with TRBD1 as a possible D gene (6 bases). The sample here was PBMCs from blood, taken 5 days after vaccination. Written as DNA, the CDR3 is TGCAGTGCTAGATCCGCCGGGGGGGCGGAGAACACTGAAGCTTTCTTT. The encoded protein is CSARSAGGAENTEAFF.